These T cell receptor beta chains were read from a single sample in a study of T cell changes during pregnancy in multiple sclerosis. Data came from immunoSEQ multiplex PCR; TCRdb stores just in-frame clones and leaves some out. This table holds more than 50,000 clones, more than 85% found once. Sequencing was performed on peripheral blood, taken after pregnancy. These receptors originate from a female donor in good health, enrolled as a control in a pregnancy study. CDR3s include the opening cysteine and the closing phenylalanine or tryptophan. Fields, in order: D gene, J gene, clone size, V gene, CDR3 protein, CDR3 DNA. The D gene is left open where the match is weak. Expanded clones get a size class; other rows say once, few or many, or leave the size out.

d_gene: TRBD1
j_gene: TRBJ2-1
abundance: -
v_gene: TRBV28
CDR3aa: CASSSPGQGIFGSYNEQFF
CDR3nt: TGTGCCAGCAGTTCCCCCGGACAGGGGATATTTGGCTCCTACAATGAGCAGTTCTTC

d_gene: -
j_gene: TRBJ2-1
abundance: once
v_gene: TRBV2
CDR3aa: CASSYNNEQFF
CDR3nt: TGTGCCAGCAGCTATAACAATGAGCAGTTCTTC

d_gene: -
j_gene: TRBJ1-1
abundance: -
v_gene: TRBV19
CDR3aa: CASSSNRFPRPSNTEAFF
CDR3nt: TGTGCCAGTAGCTCCAACAGGTTTCCTCGACCATCTAACACTGAAGCTTTCTTT

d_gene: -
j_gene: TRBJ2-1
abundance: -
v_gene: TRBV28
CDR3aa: CASSLKGGQPRVWSHNEQFF
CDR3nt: TGTGCCAGCAGTCTTAAGGGGGGGCAGCCCAGGGTTTGGTCGCACAATGAGCAGTTCTTC

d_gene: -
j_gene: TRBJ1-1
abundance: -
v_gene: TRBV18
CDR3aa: CASSPSIRGSEAFF
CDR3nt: TGTGCCAGCTCACCATCAATCAGGGGATCTGAAGCTTTCTTT

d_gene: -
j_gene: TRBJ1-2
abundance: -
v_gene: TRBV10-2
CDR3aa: CASSEYRENYGYTF
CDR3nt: TGCGCCAGCAGTGAGTACAGGGAAAACTATGGCTACACCTTC

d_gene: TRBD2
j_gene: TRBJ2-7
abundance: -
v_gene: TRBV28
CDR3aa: CASTFSRGAYEQYF
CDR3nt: TGTGCCAGCACTTTTAGTCGGGGGGCCTACGAGCAGTACTTC

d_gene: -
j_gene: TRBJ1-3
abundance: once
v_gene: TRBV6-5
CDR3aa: CASRPPGTSGNTIYF
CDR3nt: TGTGCCAGCAGGCCCCCAGGAACCTCTGGAAACACCATATATTTT

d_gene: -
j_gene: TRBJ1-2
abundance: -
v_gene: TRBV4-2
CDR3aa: CASSQGGKGLYGYTF
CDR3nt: TGTGCCAGCAGCCAAGGGGGTAAGGGGCTCTATGGCTACACCTTC

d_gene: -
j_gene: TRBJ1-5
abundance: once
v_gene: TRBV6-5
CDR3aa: CASSTGSDQPQHF
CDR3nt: TGTGCCAGCAGTACCGGGAGTGATCAGCCCCAGCATTTT

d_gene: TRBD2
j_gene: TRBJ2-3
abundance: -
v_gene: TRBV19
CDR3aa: CASSIIQRASAGGTDTQYF
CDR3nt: TGTGCCAGTAGTATCATCCAAAGAGCTAGCGCGGGGGGCACAGATACGCAGTATTTT

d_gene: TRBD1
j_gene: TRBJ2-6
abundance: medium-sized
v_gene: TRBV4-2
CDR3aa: CASSQSGQGASGANVLTF
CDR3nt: TGTGCCAGCAGCCAATCGGGACAGGGGGCTTCTGGGGCCAACGTCCTGACTTTC

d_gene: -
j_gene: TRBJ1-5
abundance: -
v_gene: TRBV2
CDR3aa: CASSEALGGGQPQHF
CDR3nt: TGTGCCAGCAGTGAAGCGCTGGGGGGTGGTCAGCCCCAGCATTTT

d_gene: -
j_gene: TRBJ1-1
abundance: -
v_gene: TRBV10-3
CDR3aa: CAISVAQGLLNTEAFF
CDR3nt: TGTGCCATCAGTGTTGCACAGGGATTATTGAACACTGAAGCTTTCTTT

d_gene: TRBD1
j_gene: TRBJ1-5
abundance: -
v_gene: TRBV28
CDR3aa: CASRQGGQPQHF
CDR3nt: TGTGCCAGCAGACAGGGGGGCCAGCCCCAGCATTTT

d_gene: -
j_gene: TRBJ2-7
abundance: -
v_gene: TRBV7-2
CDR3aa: CASSLGGGSEQYF
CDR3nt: TGTGCCAGCAGCTTAGGTGGAGGTTCCGAGCAGTACTTC

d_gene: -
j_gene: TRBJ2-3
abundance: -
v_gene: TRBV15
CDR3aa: CATSRPGASSTDTQYF
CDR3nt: TGTGCCACCAGCAGGCCTGGGGCGTCTAGCACAGATACGCAGTATTTT

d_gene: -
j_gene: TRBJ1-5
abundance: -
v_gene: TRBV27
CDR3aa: CASSQQGKPQHF
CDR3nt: TGTGCCAGCAGTCAACAGGGCAAGCCCCAGCATTTT

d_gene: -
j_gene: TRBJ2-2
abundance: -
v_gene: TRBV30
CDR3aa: CAWRLGGVSGELFF
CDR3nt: TGTGCCTGGAGGCTGGGGGGAGTTTCCGGGGAGCTGTTTTTT

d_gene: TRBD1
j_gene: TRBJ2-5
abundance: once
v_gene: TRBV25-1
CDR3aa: CASSAHPGTAQGTQYF
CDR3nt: TGTGCCAGCAGTGCACACCCCGGGACAGCCCAAGGGACCCAGTACTTC

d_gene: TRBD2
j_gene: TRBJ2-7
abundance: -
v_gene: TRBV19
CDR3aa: CASSGFSGTTYEQYF
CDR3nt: TGTGCCAGTAGTGGCTTCTCCGGGACTACCTACGAGCAGTACTTC

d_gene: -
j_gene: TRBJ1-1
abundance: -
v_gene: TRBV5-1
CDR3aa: CASRPRSTGNTEAFF
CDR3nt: TGCGCCAGCAGACCTAGGTCTACAGGGAACACTGAAGCTTTCTTT

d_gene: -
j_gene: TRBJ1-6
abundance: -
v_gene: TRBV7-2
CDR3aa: CAAGVPNSPLHF
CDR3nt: TGTGCCGCCGGGGTTCCCAATTCACCCCTCCACTTT

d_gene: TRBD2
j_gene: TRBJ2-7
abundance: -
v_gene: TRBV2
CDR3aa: CASSEASGGNYEQYF
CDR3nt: TGTGCCAGCAGTGAAGCTAGCGGGGGGAACTACGAGCAGTACTTC

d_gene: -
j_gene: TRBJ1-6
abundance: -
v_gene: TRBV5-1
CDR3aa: CASSFKTDSYNSPLHF
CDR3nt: TGCGCCAGCAGCTTCAAGACAGACTCCTATAATTCACCCCTCCACTTT

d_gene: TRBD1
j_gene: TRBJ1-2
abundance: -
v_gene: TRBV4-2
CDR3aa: CASSLGTGTGYTF
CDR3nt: TGTGCCAGCAGCCTGGGGACAGGGACCGGCTACACCTTC

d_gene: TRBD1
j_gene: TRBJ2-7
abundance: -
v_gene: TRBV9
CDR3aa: CASSVGVGSGTAIYEQYF
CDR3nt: TGTGCCAGCAGCGTAGGGGTTGGTTCGGGGACAGCCATCTACGAGCAGTACTTC

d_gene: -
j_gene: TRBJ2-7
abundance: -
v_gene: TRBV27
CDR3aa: CASSLRVPVYEQYF
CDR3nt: TGTGCCAGCAGTTTACGGGTCCCAGTTTACGAGCAGTACTTC

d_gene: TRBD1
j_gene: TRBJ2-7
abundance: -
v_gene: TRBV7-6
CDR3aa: CASSRTGTGVEQYF
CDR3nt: TGTGCCAGCAGCCGAACCGGGACAGGGGTCGAGCAGTACTTC

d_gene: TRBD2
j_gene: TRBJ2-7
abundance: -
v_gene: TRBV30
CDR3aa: CAWSAGLAGDEQYF
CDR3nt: TGTGCCTGGAGTGCGGGGCTAGCGGGAGACGAGCAGTACTTC

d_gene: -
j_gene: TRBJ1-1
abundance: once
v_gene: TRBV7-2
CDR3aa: CASSPPDPGTEAFF
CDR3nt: TGTGCCAGCAGCCCGCCGGATCCGGGCACTGAAGCTTTCTTT

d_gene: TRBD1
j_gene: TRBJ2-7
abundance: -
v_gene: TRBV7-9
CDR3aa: CASSPGTGSDEQYF
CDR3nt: TGTGCCAGCAGCCCCGGGACAGGGTCCGACGAGCAGTACTTC

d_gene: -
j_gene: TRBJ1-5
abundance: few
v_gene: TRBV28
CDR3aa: CASSLSGGDNQPQHF
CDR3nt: TGTGCCAGCAGTTTATCTGGAGGGGACAATCAGCCCCAGCATTTT

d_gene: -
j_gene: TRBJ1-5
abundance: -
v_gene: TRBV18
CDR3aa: CASSPRQSDQPQHF
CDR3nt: TGTGCCAGCTCTCCCCGACAGAGCGATCAGCCCCAGCATTTT

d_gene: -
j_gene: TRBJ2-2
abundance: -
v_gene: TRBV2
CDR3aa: CASSLDSPLNTGELFF
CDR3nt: TGTGCCAGCAGTCTTGACAGCCCCCTGAACACCGGGGAGCTGTTTTTT

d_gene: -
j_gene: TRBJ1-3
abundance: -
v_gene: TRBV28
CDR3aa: CASSLGRRSVNTIYF
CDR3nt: TGTGCCAGCAGTTTAGGGCGGAGGTCGGTAAACACCATATATTTT

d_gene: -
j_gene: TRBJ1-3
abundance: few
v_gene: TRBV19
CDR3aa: CASTPRGSSGNTIYF
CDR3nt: TGTGCCAGTACCCCCCGGGGGAGCTCTGGAAACACCATATATTTT

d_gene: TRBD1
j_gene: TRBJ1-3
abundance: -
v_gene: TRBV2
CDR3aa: CASGIDSGTGIFSGNTIYF
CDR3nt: TGTGCCAGCGGAATAGATTCCGGGACAGGAATCTTCTCTGGAAACACCATATATTTT

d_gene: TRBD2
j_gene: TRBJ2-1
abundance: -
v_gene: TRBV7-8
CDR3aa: CASSRGTSGRNDEQFF
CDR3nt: TGTGCCAGCAGCAGAGGGACTAGCGGGAGGAACGATGAGCAGTTCTTC

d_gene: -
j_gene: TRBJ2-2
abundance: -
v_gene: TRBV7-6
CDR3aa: CASSPVQTGELFF
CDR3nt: TGTGCCAGCAGCCCAGTACAAACCGGGGAGCTGTTTTTT